Sequencing of this T cell receptor beta chain was carried out in a study of blood T cell repertoires in COVID-19. Study-level background: Specimens from acute and convalescent COVID-19 originated in the United States, Italy and Spain.

TCRdb keeps only in-frame clones here, not all; method: immunoSEQ multiplex PCR. The sample has about 190,000 clones; less than 85% are singletons. A single count supports this clone. The clonotype originates from a woman between 45 and 65 years old with acute or convalescent COVID-19. The material sequenced was peripheral blood.

CDR3 sequence (DNA): TGTGCCAGCAGCTTAATAACGGGAGGCTATGGCTACACCTTC. Translated: CASSLITGGYGYTF. The chain combines TRBV7-2 with TRBJ1-2; D uncertain. In germline, CDR1 is SGHTA, CDR2 FQGNSA. Trimming cost V 2 bases and J 4 bases, with 11 bases left between them. CDR3 length equals 14 residues.